This entry features one T cell receptor beta chain sequence. The target antigen is unknown. This sample was included in a study of cytomegalovirus exposure and HLA in healthy donors. Study-level information: A subsequent analysis reported that the roughly 120 validation repertoires were produced on the same platform that had also been used for the 666 first-cohort repertoires.

The study, taken as a whole, reports: The classifier reportedly diagnosed cytomegalovirus status with high specificity and sensitivity. Whilst most TCR sequences proved rare, a subset of public TCRs occurred across many donors. According to the study, some 160 TCR beta chains were cytomegalovirus-associated.

Trimming took 1 base from V and 6 from J; bases not matched to a gene: 7. Germline loops: CDR1 SGHVS, CDR2 FNYEAQ. This CDR3 has 16 residues. The data were produced by immunoSEQ multiplex PCR, yet TCRdb's version contains in-frame clones alone and is incomplete. In the table there are under 95,000 clones, 94% of which are singletons. The source material was PBMCs. The TCR comes from a woman aged 18-35 years in good health and CMV-seronegative. The gene calls are TRBV7-6 and TRBJ2-1, with 9 bases lining up with TRBD1. In DNA form, the CDR3 reads TGTGCCAGCAGCTTAGAGGGGGGACAGGGTATCAATGAGCAGTTCTTC. This sequence encodes CASSLEGGQGINEQFF.